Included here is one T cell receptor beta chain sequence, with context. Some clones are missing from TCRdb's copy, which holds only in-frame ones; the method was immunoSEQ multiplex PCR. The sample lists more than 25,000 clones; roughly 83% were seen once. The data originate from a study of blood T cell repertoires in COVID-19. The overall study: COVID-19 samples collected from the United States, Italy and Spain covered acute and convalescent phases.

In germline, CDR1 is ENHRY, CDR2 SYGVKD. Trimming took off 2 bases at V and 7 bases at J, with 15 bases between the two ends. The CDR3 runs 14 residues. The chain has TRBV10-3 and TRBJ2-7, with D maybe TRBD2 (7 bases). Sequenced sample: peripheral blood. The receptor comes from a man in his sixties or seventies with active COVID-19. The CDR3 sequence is CAISETGGAGEQYF. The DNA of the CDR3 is TGTGCCATCAGTGAGACTGGGGGGGCCGGGGAGCAGTACTTC.